The 8 T cell receptor beta chains presented below share a single source sample, sequenced in a study of identical twins. A single record per CDR3 protein comes from TCRdb applying MiXCR to the 5' RACE reads. The sample records 650,000 to 800,000 distinct CDR3 sequences, approximately 9% being singletons. Separately, the same data were catalogued under a study of yellow fever vaccine responses in identical twins.

The sample consisted of PBMCs. These receptors all come from a woman aged 18-35 years in good health.

The gene calls are TRBV12-3 or TRBV12-4 and TRBJ2-3; tentative D call: TRBD2 (7 bases). The CDR3 consists of 15 residues. With 6 bases removed from V and 2 bases from J, the gap between germline ends came to 15 bases. CDR3 DNA: TGTGCCAGCAGGATAGGGGGGGCTTACACAGATACGCAGTATTTT. It is translated as CASRIGGAYTDTQYF.

On this clonotype itself: The CDR3 does not end in the conserved phenylalanine or tryptophan, so this is likely a read error. The genes are TRBV19 and TRBJ1-5; D not certain. The CDR3 contains 15 residues. Per germline, CDR1 LNHDA and CDR2 SQIVND (reference sequence). V lost 5 bases, J lost 1 base, and 12 bases lay in between. Here the CDR3 DNA reads TGTGCCAGTAGTCCCCCAGGTACCAGCAATCAGCCCCAGCATCTT. It is translated as CASSPPGTSNQPQHL.

Only a few counts were recorded for this clonotype. The chain links TRBV5-1 to TRBJ2-5; a possible D gene is TRBD2 (6 bases). The CDR3 totals 14 residues. Germline V gives CDR1 SGHRS, CDR2 YFSETQ. Trimming took 2 bases from V and 5 from J, leaving 13 bases between them. DNA for the CDR3: TGCGCCAGCAGCTTTAGTGGAGCGGGCGAGACCCAGTACTTC. Encoded protein: CASSFSGAGETQYF. The variable domain in full, completed from reference TRBV5-1 and TRBJ2-5, reads KAGVTQTPRYLIKTRGQQVTLSCSPISGHRSVSWYQQTPGQGLQFLFEYFSETQRNKGNFPGRFSGRQFSNSRSEMNVSTLELGDSALYLCASSFSGAGETQYFGPGTRLLVL.

This chain connects TRBV9 to TRBJ2-3, with unresolved D. This CDR3 comprises 12 residues. V lost 4 bases, J lost 5 bases, and 8 bases lay in between. Germline CDR1 reads SGDLS; CDR2 reads YYNGEE. The CDR3 nucleotides read TGTGCCAGCAGCCCCAAGGTAGATACGCAGTATTTT. Its translation: CASSPKVDTQYF.

At least ten counts were recorded for this clonotype. The genes are TRBV2 and TRBJ2-6; no definite D call. Between the trimmed V and J ends, which lost 7 bases and 0 bases, there was a span of 10 bases. The germline V gene encodes CDR1 SNHLY and CDR2 FYNNEI. The CDR3 extends over 15 amino acids. The CDR3 DNA is TGTGCCAGCAACCTGATTCTCTCTGGGGCCAACGTCCTGACTTTC. This encodes CASNLILSGANVLTF.

This clonotype was seen a few times. This sequence joins TRBV7-2 and TRBJ2-1; D may be TRBD2 (6 bases). CDR3 length equals 12 residues. CDR1 is SGHTA, CDR2 FQGNSA, per germline. V lost 8 bases, J lost 10 bases, and 15 bases lay in between. CDR3 sequence: CASGDSFREQFF. The CDR3, as DNA: TGTGCCAGCGGGGACTCCTTCCGGGAGCAGTTCTTC.

The table lists this clonotype with a few counts. The CDR3 DNA is TGTGCCAGCAGTTCTCCGGACAGGGGAAAGTATTTT. It translates to CASSSPDRGKYF. The chain recombines TRBV7-2 with TRBJ2-3, with 9 nucleotides matching TRBD1. Trimming cost V 6 bases and J 13 bases; bases outside gene matches: 8. CDR1 and CDR2 from the germline V gene are SGHTA and FQGNSA. The CDR3 runs to 12 residues.

The gene calls are TRBV20-1 and TRBJ2-7, with 11 positions matching TRBD1. The CDR3 loop spans 13 amino acids. Germline V lookup: CDR1 DFQATT, CDR2 SNEGSKA (reference sequence). The J segment lost 11 bases and the V segment lost 5 bases, leaving 11 bases of the junction unmatched. CDR3 in DNA: TGCAGTGCTGACGCCGGGACAGGGGGTCGTGAGTACTTC. Translating gives CSADAGTGGREYF.